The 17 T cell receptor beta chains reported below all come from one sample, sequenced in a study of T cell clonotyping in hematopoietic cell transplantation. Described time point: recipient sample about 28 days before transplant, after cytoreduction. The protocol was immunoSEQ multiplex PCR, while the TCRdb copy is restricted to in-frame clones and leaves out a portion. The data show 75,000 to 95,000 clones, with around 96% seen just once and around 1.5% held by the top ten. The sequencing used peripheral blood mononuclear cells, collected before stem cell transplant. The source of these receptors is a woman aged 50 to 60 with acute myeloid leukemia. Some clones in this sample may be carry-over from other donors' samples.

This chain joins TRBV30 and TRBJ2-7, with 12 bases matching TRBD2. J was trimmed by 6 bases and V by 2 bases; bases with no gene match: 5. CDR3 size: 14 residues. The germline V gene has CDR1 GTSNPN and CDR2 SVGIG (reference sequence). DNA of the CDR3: TGTGCCTGGAGTCGACTAGCGGGAGACGGCGAGCAGTACTTC. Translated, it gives CAWSRLAGDGEQYF. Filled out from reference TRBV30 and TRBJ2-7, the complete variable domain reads SQTIHQWPATLVQPVGSPLSLECTVEGTSNPNLYWYRQAAGRGLQLLFYSVGIGQISSEVPQNLSASRPQDRQFILSSKKLLLSDSGFYLCAWSRLAGDGEQYFGPGTRLTVT.

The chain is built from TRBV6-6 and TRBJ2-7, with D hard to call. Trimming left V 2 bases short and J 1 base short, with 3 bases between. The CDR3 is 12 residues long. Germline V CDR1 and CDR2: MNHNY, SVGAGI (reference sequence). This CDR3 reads CASSYASYEQYF. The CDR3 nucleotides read TGTGCCAGCAGTTACGCTTCCTACGAGCAGTACTTC.

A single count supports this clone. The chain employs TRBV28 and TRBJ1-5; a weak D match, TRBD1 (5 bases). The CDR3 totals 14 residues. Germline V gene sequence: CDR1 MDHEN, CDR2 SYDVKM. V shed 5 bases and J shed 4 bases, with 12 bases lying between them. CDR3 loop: CASSRQRGNQPQHF. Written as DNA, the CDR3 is TGTGCCAGCAGTCGACAGCGGGGGAATCAGCCCCAGCATTTT.

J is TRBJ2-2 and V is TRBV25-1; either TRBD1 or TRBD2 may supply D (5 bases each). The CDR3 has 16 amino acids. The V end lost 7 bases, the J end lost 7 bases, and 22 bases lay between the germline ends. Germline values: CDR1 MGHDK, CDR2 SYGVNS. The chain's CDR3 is CASTRNRDLGDGELFF. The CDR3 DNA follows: TGTGCCAGCACCCGAAACCGGGACCTGGGGGACGGGGAGCTGTTTTTT. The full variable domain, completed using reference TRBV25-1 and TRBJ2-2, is EADIYQTPRYLVIGTGKKITLECSQTMGHDKMYWYQQDPGMELHLIHYSYGVNSTEKGDLSSESTVSRIRTEHFPLTLESARPSHTSQYLCASTRNRDLGDGELFFGEGSRLTVL.

CDR3 bases: TGCGCCAGCAGCCCAGGGGGCCGGTACTATGGCTACACCTTC. Amino acid sequence: CASSPGGRYYGYTF. The rearrangement links TRBV5-1 to TRBJ1-2; 8 nucleotides line up with TRBD1. Losses at the gene ends were 4 bases for V and 3 bases for J; bases not matched to a gene: 5. The CDR3 covers 14 residues. Germline CDR1 and CDR2: SGHRS and YFSETQ.

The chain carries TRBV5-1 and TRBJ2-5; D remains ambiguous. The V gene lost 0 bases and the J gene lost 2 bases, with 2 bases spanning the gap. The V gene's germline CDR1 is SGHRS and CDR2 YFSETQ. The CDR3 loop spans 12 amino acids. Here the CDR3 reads CASSLEQETQYF. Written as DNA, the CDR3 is TGCGCCAGCAGCTTGGAGCAAGAGACCCAGTACTTC.

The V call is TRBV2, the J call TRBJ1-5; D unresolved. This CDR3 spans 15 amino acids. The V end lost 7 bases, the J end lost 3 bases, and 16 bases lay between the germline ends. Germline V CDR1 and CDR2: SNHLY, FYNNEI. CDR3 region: CASMTGVMDNQPQHF. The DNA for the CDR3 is TGTGCCAGCATGACCGGGGTGATGGACAATCAGCCCCAGCATTTT.

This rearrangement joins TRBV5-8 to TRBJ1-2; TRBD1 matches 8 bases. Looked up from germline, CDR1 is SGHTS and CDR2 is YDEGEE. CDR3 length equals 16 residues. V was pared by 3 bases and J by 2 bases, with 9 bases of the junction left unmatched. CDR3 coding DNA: TGTGCCAGCAGCTATTCCGGGACAGGAAAAAACTATGGCTACACCTTC. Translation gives CASSYSGTGKNYGYTF.

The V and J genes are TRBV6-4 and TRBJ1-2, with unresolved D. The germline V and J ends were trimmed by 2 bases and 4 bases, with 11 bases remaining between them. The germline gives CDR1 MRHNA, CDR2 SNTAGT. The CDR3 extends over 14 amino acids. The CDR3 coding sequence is TGTGCCAGCAGTGACAGCCACGGACTCTATGGCTACACCTTC. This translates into CASSDSHGLYGYTF.

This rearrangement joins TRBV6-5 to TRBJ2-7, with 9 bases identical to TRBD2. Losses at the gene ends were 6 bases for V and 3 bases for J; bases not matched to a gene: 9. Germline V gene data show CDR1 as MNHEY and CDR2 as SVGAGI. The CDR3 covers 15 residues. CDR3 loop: CASRGLAGDVYEQYF. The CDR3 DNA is TGTGCCAGCAGGGGATTAGCGGGAGACGTCTACGAGCAGTACTTC.

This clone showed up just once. In DNA, the CDR3 is TGTGCCAGCAGCTTAGTTCGGGGTTCCTACGAGCAGTACTTC. It yields the protein CASSLVRGSYEQYF. This chain joins TRBV7-8 and TRBJ2-7, with a possible D match to TRBD2 (5 bases). Germline V gene sequence: CDR1 SGHVS, CDR2 FQNEAQ. The CDR3 consists of 14 residues. Trimming stripped 1 base from V and 1 base from J, with 8 bases between.

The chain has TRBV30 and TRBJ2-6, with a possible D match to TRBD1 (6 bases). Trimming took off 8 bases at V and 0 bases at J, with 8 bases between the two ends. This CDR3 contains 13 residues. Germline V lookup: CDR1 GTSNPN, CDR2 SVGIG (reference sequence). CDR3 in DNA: TGTGCCCGGACAGTCTCTGGGGCCAACGTCCTGACTTTC. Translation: CARTVSGANVLTF.

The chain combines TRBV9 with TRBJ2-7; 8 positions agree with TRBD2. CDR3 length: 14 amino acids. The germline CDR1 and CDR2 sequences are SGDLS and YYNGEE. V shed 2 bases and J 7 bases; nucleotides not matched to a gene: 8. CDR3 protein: CASSVRGTGGEQYF. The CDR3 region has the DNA TGTGCCAGCAGCGTCCGGGGTACGGGAGGGGAGCAGTACTTC.

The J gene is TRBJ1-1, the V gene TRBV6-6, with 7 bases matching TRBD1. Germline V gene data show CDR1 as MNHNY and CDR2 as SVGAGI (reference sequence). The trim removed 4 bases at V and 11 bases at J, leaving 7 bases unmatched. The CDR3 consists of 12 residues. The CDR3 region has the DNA TGTGCCAGCAGTTTCACCCAGGGGGGGGCTTTCTTT. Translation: CASSFTQGGAFF.

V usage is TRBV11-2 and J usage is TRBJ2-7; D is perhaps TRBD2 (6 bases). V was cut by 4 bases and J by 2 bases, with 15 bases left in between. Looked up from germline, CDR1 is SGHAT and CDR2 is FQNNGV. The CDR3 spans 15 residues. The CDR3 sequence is CASSSPVSGTYEQYF. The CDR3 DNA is TGTGCCAGCAGCTCACCTGTTAGCGGAACCTACGAGCAGTACTTC.

CDR3 residues: CAISEGWNTEAFF. The DNA of the CDR3 is TGTGCCATCAGTGAGGGTTGGAACACTGAAGCTTTCTTT. The rearrangement links TRBV10-3 to TRBJ1-1; D remains ambiguous. The germline V and J ends were trimmed by 2 bases and 1 base, with 5 bases remaining between them. Germline CDR1 is ENHRY and CDR2 is SYGVKD. The CDR3 has 13 amino acids.

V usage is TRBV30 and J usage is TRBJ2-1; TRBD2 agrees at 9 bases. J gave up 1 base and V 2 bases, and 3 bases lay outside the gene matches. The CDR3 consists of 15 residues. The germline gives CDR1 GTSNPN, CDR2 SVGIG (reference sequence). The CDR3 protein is CAWSRLAESYNEQFF. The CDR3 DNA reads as TGTGCCTGGAGTAGACTAGCGGAATCCTACAATGAGCAGTTCTTC.